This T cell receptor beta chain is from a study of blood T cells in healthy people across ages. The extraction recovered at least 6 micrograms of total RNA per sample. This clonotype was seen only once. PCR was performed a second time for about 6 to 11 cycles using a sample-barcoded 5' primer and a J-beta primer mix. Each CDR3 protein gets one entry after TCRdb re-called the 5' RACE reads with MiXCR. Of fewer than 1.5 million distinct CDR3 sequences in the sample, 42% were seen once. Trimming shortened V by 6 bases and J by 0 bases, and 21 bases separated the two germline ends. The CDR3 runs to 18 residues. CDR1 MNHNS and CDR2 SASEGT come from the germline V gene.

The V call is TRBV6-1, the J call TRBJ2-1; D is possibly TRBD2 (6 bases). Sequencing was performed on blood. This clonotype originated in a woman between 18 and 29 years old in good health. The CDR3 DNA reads TGTGCCAGCAGCAGGAGAGTAGCGGCGGAAAGCTCCTACAATGAGCAGTTCTTC. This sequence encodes CASSRRVAAESSYNEQFF.